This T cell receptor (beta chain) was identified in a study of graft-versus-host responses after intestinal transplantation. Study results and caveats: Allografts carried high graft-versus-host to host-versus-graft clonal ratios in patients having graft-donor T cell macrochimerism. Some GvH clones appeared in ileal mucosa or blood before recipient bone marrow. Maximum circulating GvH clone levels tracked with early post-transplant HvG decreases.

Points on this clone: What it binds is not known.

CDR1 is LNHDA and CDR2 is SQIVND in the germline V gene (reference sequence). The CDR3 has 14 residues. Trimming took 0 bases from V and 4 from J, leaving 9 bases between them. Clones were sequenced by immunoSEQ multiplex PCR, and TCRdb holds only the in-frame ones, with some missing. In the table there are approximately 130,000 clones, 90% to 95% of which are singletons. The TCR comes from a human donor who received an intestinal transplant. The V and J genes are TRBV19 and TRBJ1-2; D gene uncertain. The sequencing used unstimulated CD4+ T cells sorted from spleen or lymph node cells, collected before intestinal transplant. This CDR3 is CASSIEEGSYGYTF. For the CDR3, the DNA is TGTGCCAGTAGTATAGAGGAGGGAAGCTATGGCTACACCTTC.